These 15 T cell receptor beta chains came from one sample sequenced in a study of tissue T cells after allogeneic stem cell transplantation (dated by TCRdb to the early 2020s). Libraries were made using the immunoSEQ multiplex PCR assay. The source is immuneACCESS, and TCRdb retained only in-frame sequences with V and J called. Part of the clones is not carried over; for the studies checked, unresolved V genes explain less than half of this, and the remainder is unexplained. The sample table holds tens of thousands of clones, of which roughly 75% were seen once. The ten top clones hold about 0.77% of the sample. Material for sequencing was sorted cells pooled from one or two spleens. Receptor source: a pool of C57BL/6 mice in good health.

This clone was observed a few times. Genes and germline come from the mouse. The missing CDR3 end, 1 residue past where the read stops, is filled in from the germline J gene. The V gene is TRBV13-2, the J gene TRBJ2-7; maybe TRBD1 (6 bases). Germline V CDR1 and CDR2: NNHNN, SYGAGS (reference sequence). The V gene lost 5 bases and the J gene lost 0 bases, with 9 bases spanning the gap. The CDR3 spans 13 residues. The covered CDR3 bases are TGTGCCAGCGGGGACAGACACTCCTATGAACAGTAC. It translates to CASGDRHSYEQY. The full CDR3 protein reads CASGDRHSYEQYF.

On this clone itself: Germline and genes here are mouse. The read ends 1 residue shy of where the CDR3 ends; the end is completed using the germline J gene. The J gene is TRBJ2-7, the V gene TRBV13-1, with D uncertain. Trimming shortened V by 0 bases and J by 5 bases, and 6 bases separated the two germline ends. Germline lookup yields CDR1 NSHNY and CDR2 SYGAGN. The CDR3 extends over 12 amino acids. CDR3 amino acids: CASSDDGNEQYF. The CDR3 bases that were read are TGTGCCAGCAGTGATGATGGGAATGAACAGTAC.

This clone appeared a single time. The gene names given are mouse names. The CDR3 extends 1 residue past the end of the read, so its final part is completed from the germline J gene. The chain carries TRBV5 and TRBJ2-3; D remains ambiguous. This CDR3 is 13 amino acids long. Germline CDR1 LGHNA, CDR2 YNLKQL (reference sequence). V was trimmed by 4 bases and J by 0 bases, leaving 5 bases between them. The CDR3 protein is CASSRISAETLYF. The covered CDR3 bases are TGTGCCAGCAGCCGGATTAGTGCAGAAACGCTGTAT.

This clone was picked up a small number of times. Germline and genes: mouse. The CDR3 loop reads CASSLRGYEQYF. The DNA read from the CDR3 is TGTGCCAGCTCTCTCCGGGGTTATGAACAGTAC. The rearrangement links TRBV12-2 to TRBJ2-7, with D unresolved. The read comes to an end 1 residue before the CDR3 does, leaving the germline J gene to fill in the end. The CDR3 loop spans 12 amino acids. The V and J ends lost 0 bases and 4 bases respectively, with 6 bases between them. Germline loops: CDR1 SGHLS, CDR2 HYDKME.

Remarks on this clone: Gene names and germline refer to mouse. The read halts 1 residue ahead of the CDR3 end, with the missing end drawn from the germline J gene. The chain uses TRBV13-2 and TRBJ2-5; D is perhaps TRBD1 (6 bases). Germline values: CDR1 NNHNN, CDR2 SYGAGS (reference sequence). This CDR3 spans 16 amino acids. The ends were cut back, 1 base at V and 0 bases at J, with 12 bases in the middle. The CDR3 spells CASGDPGTINQDTQYF. The sequenced CDR3 bases are TGTGCCAGCGGTGATCCCGGGACAATTAACCAAGACACCCAGTAC.

Points on this clone: These gene names are mouse names. The read stops 1 residue short of the end of the CDR3; the missing end is completed from the germline J gene. The chain combines TRBV13-2 with TRBJ2-7, with 13 bases fitting TRBD2. Germline CDR1 NNHNN, CDR2 SYGAGS (reference sequence). V lost 7 bases, J lost 2 bases, and 3 bases stayed unmatched. The CDR3 runs to 14 residues. The CDR3 bases that were read are TGTGCCAGCATGGGACTGGGGGGGGCCTATGAACAGTAC. It is translated as CASMGLGGAYEQY. The whole CDR3 region reads CASMGLGGAYEQYF.

In the case of this clone: Mouse names are used for the genes. Other DNA sequences in this sample translate to the same CDR3. CDR3: CASSPGQSSYEQYF. CDR3 bases read: TGTGCCAGCAGCCCGGGACAGAGCTCCTATGAACAGTAC. V and J are TRBV5 and TRBJ2-7; TRBD1 matches at 7 bases. The observed sequence ends 1 residue before the CDR3 terminus, with the missing tail filled in from the germline J gene. This CDR3 comprises 14 residues. In germline, CDR1 is LGHNA, CDR2 YNLKQL (reference sequence). With 4 bases clipped from V and 0 bases from J, the junction kept 3 bases outside the gene matches.

With respect to this clone: Any gene name here is a mouse gene name. With the read ending 1 residue before the CDR3 end, the germline J gene is used to fill in that end. This chain links TRBV31 with TRBJ2-1; D is perhaps TRBD1 or TRBD2 (6 bases each). From germline, CDR1 is GKSSPN and CDR2 SITVG. This CDR3 spans 13 amino acids. The germline V and J ends were trimmed by 0 bases and 7 bases, with 10 bases remaining between them. The CDR3 protein is CAWSLWGRAEQFF. The sequenced part of the CDR3 DNA is TGTGCCTGGAGTCTATGGGGGCGCGCTGAGCAGTTC.

To note about this clone: Gene names are the mouse ones. The CDR3 extends 1 residue past the end of the read, so its final part is completed from the germline J gene. This chain uses TRBV4 with TRBJ2-5; no definite D call. Germline V gene lookup returns CDR1 LGHDT and CDR2 YNNKQL (reference sequence). The CDR3 has 14 residues. V dropped 4 bases and J dropped 0 bases, with 8 bases sitting between them. The CDR3 bases that were read are TGTGCCAGCAGCTCACTGAGTAACCAAGACACCCAGTAC. Amino acids: CASSSLSNQDTQY. The complete CDR3 protein is CASSSLSNQDTQYF.

This clone was seen more than once but under ten times. Each gene name is a mouse one. The sequence runs out 1 residue before the end of the CDR3; the remainder is reconstructed from the germline J gene. The chain links TRBV16 to TRBJ1-2, with D possibly TRBD1 on 6 matching bases. This CDR3 region has 13 residues. The V and J ends lost 5 bases and 1 base respectively, with 8 bases between them. From germline, CDR1 is SGHSA and CDR2 FRNQAP. CDR3: CASSPGQNSDYTF. The DNA read from the CDR3 is TGTGCAAGCAGCCCGGGACAAAACTCCGACTACACC. Full variable domain (missing parts from reference TRBV16 and TRBJ1-2): NAGVIQTPRHKVTGKGQEATLWCEPISGHSAVFWYRQTIVQGLEFLTYFRNQAPIDDSGMPKERFSAQMPNQSHSTLKIQSTQPQDSAVYLCASSPGQNSDYTFGSGTRLLVI.

About this clone itself: The genes and germline here are from mouse. The CDR3 extends 1 residue past the end of the read, so its final part is completed from the germline J gene. V is TRBV19 and J is TRBJ1-4, with D perhaps TRBD1 (5 bases). This CDR3 is built from 14 residues. V was cut by 2 bases and J by 7 bases, with 12 bases left in between. Germline assignment: CDR1 FNHDT and CDR2 SITEND (reference sequence). CDR3 residues: CASSIGRAGERLFF. Partial CDR3 DNA: TGTGCCAGCAGTATCGGCAGGGCGGGCGAAAGATTATTT.

A note on this clone: Germline and genes here are mouse. The read terminates 1 residue ahead of where the CDR3 ends, so the germline J gene completes it. The rearrangement links TRBV31 to TRBJ1-4, with a tentative D call TRBD1 (6 bases). V dropped 4 bases and J dropped 4 bases, with 10 bases sitting between them. From germline, CDR1 is GKSSPN and CDR2 SITVG. The CDR3 is 13 amino acids. The CDR3 loop reads CAWTRDNNERLFF. Incomplete CDR3 DNA: TGTGCCTGGACCCGGGACAACAACGAAAGATTATTT.

In regard to this clone: Gene names are the mouse ones. With the read ending 1 residue before the CDR3 end, the germline J gene is used to fill in that end. V is TRBV26 and J is TRBJ2-2; 7 bases are a match to TRBD1. The CDR3 runs to 15 residues. CDR1 is KGHPV and CDR2 is FQNQEV in the germline V gene (reference sequence). With 1 base clipped from V and 1 base from J, the junction kept 0 bases outside the gene matches. The CDR3 DNA, read in part, is TGTGCCAGCAGTCTGTGGGACAGAAACACCGGGCAGCTCTAC. This codes for CASSLWDRNTGQLY. The CDR3 in full is CASSLWDRNTGQLYF.

Points on this clone: Here the gene names and germline are mouse. The chain's CDR3 is CASSSEGYTEVFF. The covered CDR3 bases are TGTGCAAGCAGCTCAGAGGGGTACACAGAAGTCTTC. This rearrangement joins TRBV16 to TRBJ1-1; D perhaps matches TRBD1 (5 bases). The read ends 1 residue shy of where the CDR3 ends; the end is completed using the germline J gene. Germline CDR1 and CDR2: SGHSA and FRNQAP. CDR3 length equals 13 residues. Trimming left V 4 bases short and J 3 bases short, with 9 bases between.

This clone came up once. Any gene name here is a mouse gene name. The CDR3 extends 1 residue past the end of the read, so its final part is completed from the germline J gene. Other nucleotide sequences from this sample produce the same CDR3. V usage is TRBV13-2 and J usage is TRBJ2-3; D perhaps matches TRBD2 (6 bases). Germline V CDR1 and CDR2: NNHNN, SYGAGS (reference sequence). CDR3 length: 12 residues. The germline V and J ends were trimmed by 2 bases and 6 bases, with 7 bases remaining between them. CDR3: CASGDWGETLYF. The part of the CDR3 DNA that was read is TGTGCCAGCGGTGACTGGGGTGAAACGCTGTAT.